A single sample gave rise to the 16 T cell receptor beta chains below, sequenced in a study of blood T cell repertoires in COVID-19. Only in-frame clones appear in the TCRdb table, and some are missing; sequencing was by immunoSEQ multiplex PCR. The sample shows around 250,000 clones, approximately 88% of them seen only once. The sequencing sample was made of PBMCs or T cells enriched from blood (not recorded which). The source is a woman in her 40s who had been exposed to COVID-19.

The chain is built from TRBV25-1 and TRBJ2-1; 9 bases match TRBD1. Germline V gives CDR1 MGHDK, CDR2 SYGVNS. V shed 3 bases and J 3 bases; nucleotides not matched to a gene: 9. There are 17 residues in the CDR3. CDR3 DNA: TGTGCCAGCAGTGACACCTACAGGGGGCCGGGCTACAATGAGCAGTTCTTC. Translated: CASSDTYRGPGYNEQFF.

The chain has TRBV6-2 or TRBV6-3 and TRBJ2-1, with 9 bases lining up with TRBD2. Germline CDR1 MNHEY, CDR2 SVGEGT. With 4 bases clipped from V and 5 bases from J, the junction kept 6 bases outside the gene matches. The length of the CDR3 is 15 residues. The CDR3 sequence: CASSFLAGSNNEQFF. The CDR3 DNA reads TGTGCCAGCAGTTTCCTAGCGGGGTCTAACAATGAGCAGTTCTTC.

This clone has only one observation. The J gene is TRBJ1-4, the V gene TRBV19; D gene unclear. In germline, CDR1 is LNHDA, CDR2 SQIVND (reference sequence). Trimming cost V 4 bases and J 1 base, with 13 bases left between them. The length of the CDR3 is 16 residues. The CDR3 DNA follows: TGTGCCAGTAGTACCGGTATGGCTAGAACTAATGAAAAACTGTTTTTT. It codes for CASSTGMARTNEKLFF.

This chain links TRBV19 with TRBJ1-4, with unresolved D. Germline lookup yields CDR1 LNHDA and CDR2 SQIVND (reference sequence). The CDR3 has 14 amino acids. Trimming shortened V by 1 base and J by 7 bases, and 10 bases separated the two germline ends. The CDR3 DNA reads as TGTGCCAGTAGTATAGGGGCCAGACCTGAAAAACTGTTTTTT. This encodes CASSIGARPEKLFF.

The chain joins TRBV4-2 to TRBJ1-1; tentative D call: TRBD1 (5 bases). V gave up 0 bases and J gave up 13 bases, with 18 bases separating them. The CDR3 contains 14 residues. CDR1 LGHNA and CDR2 YNFKEQ come from the germline V gene. The CDR3 coding sequence is TGTGCCAGCAGCCAAGAAGATAGGGCAGGGCTAGGTTTCTTT. Protein product: CASSQEDRAGLGFF.

V is TRBV10-3 and J is TRBJ1-2; D is unresolved. Deletions cut 4 bases from V and 0 bases from J, with 9 bases between. Germline-derived CDR1 and CDR2 are ENHRY and SYGVKD. CDR3 length: 14 residues. The CDR3 DNA is TGTGCCATCAGTGGGGTGGACTCTAACTATGGCTACACCTTC. It encodes CAISGVDSNYGYTF.

The V gene is TRBV28, the J gene TRBJ2-7; no clear D. Germline values: CDR1 MDHEN, CDR2 SYDVKM. Trimming removed 10 bases from V and 11 bases from J, with 30 bases in between. This CDR3 contains 15 residues. The CDR3 spells CATRETYFRDMGKYV. The DNA of the CDR3 is TGTGCCACCCGCGAAACATACTTTAGAGACATGGGCAAGTACGTC.

J is TRBJ2-1 and V is TRBV29-1; 7 positions match TRBD2. The CDR3 is 14 residues long. The V segment lost 4 bases and the J segment 0 bases; nucleotides outside the gene matches: 3. Germline V gene lookup returns CDR1 SQVTM and CDR2 ANQGSEA. The CDR3 protein is CSVGEGSSYNEQFF. The CDR3 DNA reads as TGCAGCGTTGGGGAGGGTAGCTCCTACAATGAGCAGTTCTTC.

Many counts were recorded for this clone. The gene calls are TRBV29-1 and TRBJ1-5; the D gene is possibly TRBD1 (5 bases). The CDR3 extends over 13 amino acids. Germline lookup yields CDR1 SQVTM and CDR2 ANQGSEA. V was clipped by 5 bases and J by 8 bases, with 16 bases between them. The CDR3 reads CSVTEDGGEPQHF. CDR3 bases: TGCAGCGTTACTGAGGACGGGGGGGAGCCCCAGCATTTT.

The chain has TRBV28 and TRBJ1-4; TRBD1 agrees at 11 bases. The CDR3 is 14 residues long. The V gene's germline CDR1 is MDHEN and CDR2 SYDVKM. Unmatched junction bases numbered 8, after V lost 4 bases and J lost 13 bases. The chain's CDR3 is CASSYRDRGVGLFF. The CDR3 region has the DNA TGTGCCAGCAGTTACCGGGACAGGGGGGTGGGACTGTTTTTT. The full variable domain, in which reference TRBV28 and TRBJ1-4 provide the parts outside the CDR3, is DVKVTQSSRYLVKRTGEKVFLECVQDMDHENMFWYRQDPGLGLRLIYFSYDVKMKEKGDIPEGYSVSREKKERFSLILESASTNQTSMYLCASSYRDRGVGLFFGSGTQLSVL.

The genes are TRBV4-3 and TRBJ1-2; D may be TRBD1 (6 bases). The CDR3 sequence is 13 residues long. V was clipped by 3 bases and J by 7 bases, with 12 bases between them. The germline CDR1 and CDR2 sequences are LGHNA and YSLEER. CDR3 protein: CASSQQQGSGYTF. For the CDR3, the DNA is TGCGCCAGCAGCCAGCAGCAGGGGAGTGGCTACACCTTC.

This chain connects TRBV25-1 to TRBJ1-2; D is perhaps TRBD1 (6 bases). CDR1 and CDR2 from the germline V gene are MGHDK and SYGVNS. Trimming shortened V by 5 bases and J by 4 bases, and 8 bases separated the two germline ends. The CDR3 covers 12 residues. The CDR3 DNA follows: TGTGCCAGCAGTCCACAGGGCTATGGCTACACCTTC. This sequence encodes CASSPQGYGYTF.

In this sample, this clone turned up a few times. V is TRBV6-5 and J is TRBJ2-7, with 10 bases that match TRBD1. The V gene's germline CDR1 is MNHEY and CDR2 SVGAGI. The junction had 5 bases not matched to a gene; V was cut back by 6 bases and J by 3 bases. The CDR3 has 14 amino acids. The CDR3 DNA follows: TGTGCCAGCAGCAGACAGGGGGCGTTCTACGAGCAGTACTTC. Protein: CASSRQGAFYEQYF.

The sample holds a few counts of this clone. The genes are TRBV21-1 and TRBJ2-3; TRBD1, the table's D call, was not compared with the DNA. TRBV21-1 is listed as a pseudogene. The CDR3 is 14 amino acids. The CDR3 loop reads CAIGRTGHTDTQYF. The CDR3 DNA follows: TGTGCCATCGGACGGACAGGGCACACAGATACGCAGTATTTT.

Comments on this clone: The limits of the CDR3 on the DNA are not certain, so only TCRdb's listed CDR3 is given. The V and J genes are TRBV6-5 and TRBJ1-2. CDR1 is MNHEY and CDR2 is SVGAGI in the germline V gene. The CDR3 is 11 amino acids long, termini counted. The chain's CDR3 is CALSGNYGCTF.

The CDR3 bases are TGTGCCAGCAGTTTGGGGACAGATTTAGGGAGGAACTATGGCTACACCTTC. Translating gives CASSLGTDLGRNYGYTF. V usage is TRBV28 and J usage is TRBJ1-2; the match to TRBD1 covers 7 bases. Germline trimming cut 3 bases from V and 2 bases from J; bases unmatched to any gene: 12. There are 17 residues in the CDR3. Germline CDR1 reads MDHEN; CDR2 reads SYDVKM.